Detailed here is one T cell receptor (beta chain). Its antigen is still unknown. Measured with immunoSEQ multiplex PCR; TCRdb has only the in-frame clones, and not every one. The sample holds 90,000 to 130,000 clones; about 90% are singletons and the top ten take more than 14%. The sample comes from a study of T cell responses to AZD1222 COVID-19 vaccine. Second-dose intervals of approximately 4 or approximately 12 weeks were pooled. Study outcomes and limitations: White British people made up most donors, females outnumbered males, and clonal diversity was possibly underestimated. Repertoire sampling happened only post peak T cell response. Among vaccine-associated CD4 TCRs, coverage spanned spike, with dominance at 160-218 and 743-854.

Trimming cost V 4 bases and J 0 bases, with 13 bases left between them. Germline assignment: CDR1 SGDLS and CDR2 YYNGEE. The CDR3 is 16 residues long. The sequence derives from an adult who received the AZD1222 COVID-19 vaccine. This sequence joins TRBV9 and TRBJ2-2, with D perhaps assigned TRBD1 or TRBD2 (5 bases each). This material consisted of peripheral blood, taken 28 days after the second AZD1222 dose. The CDR3 protein is CASSLWGSTNTGELFF. As DNA, the CDR3 is TGTGCCAGCAGCCTCTGGGGGTCTACGAACACCGGGGAGCTGTTTTTT.